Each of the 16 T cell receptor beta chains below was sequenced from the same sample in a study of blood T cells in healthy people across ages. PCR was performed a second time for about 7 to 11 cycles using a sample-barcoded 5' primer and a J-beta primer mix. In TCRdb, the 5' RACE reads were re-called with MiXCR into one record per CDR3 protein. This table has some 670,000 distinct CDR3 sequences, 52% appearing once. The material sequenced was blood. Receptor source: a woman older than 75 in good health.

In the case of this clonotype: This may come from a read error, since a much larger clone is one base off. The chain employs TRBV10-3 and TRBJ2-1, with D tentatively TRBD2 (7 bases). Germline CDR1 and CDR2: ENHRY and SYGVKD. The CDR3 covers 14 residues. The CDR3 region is CVIGGGGDCNEQFF. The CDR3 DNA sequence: TGTGTCATCGGGGGAGGGGGTGATTGCAATGAGCAGTTCTTC.

DNA of the CDR3: TGCAGTGCTAAGGCCCCTCCGGAGCTGGCCTCCTACGAGCAGTACTTC. Residues: CSAKAPPELASYEQYF. The chain carries TRBV20-1 and TRBJ2-7; D ambiguous. The V end lost 4 bases, the J end lost 0 bases, and 19 bases lay between the germline ends. Looked up from germline, CDR1 is DFQATT and CDR2 is SNEGSKA (reference sequence). The CDR3 is 16 amino acids.

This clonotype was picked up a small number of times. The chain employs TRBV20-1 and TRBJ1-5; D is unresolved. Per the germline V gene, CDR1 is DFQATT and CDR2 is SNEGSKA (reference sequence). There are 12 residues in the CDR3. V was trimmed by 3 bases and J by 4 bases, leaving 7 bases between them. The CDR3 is CSASTGNQPQHF. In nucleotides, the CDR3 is TGCAGTGCTAGCACTGGGAATCAGCCCCAGCATTTT.

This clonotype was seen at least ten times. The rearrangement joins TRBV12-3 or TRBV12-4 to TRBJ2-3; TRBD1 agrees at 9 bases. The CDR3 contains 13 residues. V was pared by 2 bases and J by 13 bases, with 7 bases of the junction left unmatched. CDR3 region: CASSLPGQGREYF. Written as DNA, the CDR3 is TGTGCCAGCAGTTTACCAGGACAGGGGAGGGAGTATTTT.

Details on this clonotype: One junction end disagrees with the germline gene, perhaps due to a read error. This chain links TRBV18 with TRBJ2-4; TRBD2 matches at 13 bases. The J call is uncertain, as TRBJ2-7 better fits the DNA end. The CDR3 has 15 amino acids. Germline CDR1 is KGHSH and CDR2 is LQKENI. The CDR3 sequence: CTSSQQGLAGVEQYF. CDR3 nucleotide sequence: TGTACCAGCTCACAACAAGGACTAGCGGGAGTCGAGCAGTACTTC.

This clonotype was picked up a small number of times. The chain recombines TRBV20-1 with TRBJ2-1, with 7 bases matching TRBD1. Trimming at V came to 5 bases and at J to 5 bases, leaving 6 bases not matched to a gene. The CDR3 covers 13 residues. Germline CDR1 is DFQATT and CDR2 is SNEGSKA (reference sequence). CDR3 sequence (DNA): TGCAGTGCTCCCGCGACAGGGCACAATGAGCAGTTCTTC. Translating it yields CSAPATGHNEQFF.

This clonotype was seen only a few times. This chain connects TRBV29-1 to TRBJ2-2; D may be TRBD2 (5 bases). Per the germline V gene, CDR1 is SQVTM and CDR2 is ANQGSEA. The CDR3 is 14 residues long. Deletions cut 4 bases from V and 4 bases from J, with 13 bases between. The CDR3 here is CSVVLRGSTGELFF. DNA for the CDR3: TGCAGCGTTGTTTTACGGGGTAGCACCGGGGAGCTGTTTTTT.

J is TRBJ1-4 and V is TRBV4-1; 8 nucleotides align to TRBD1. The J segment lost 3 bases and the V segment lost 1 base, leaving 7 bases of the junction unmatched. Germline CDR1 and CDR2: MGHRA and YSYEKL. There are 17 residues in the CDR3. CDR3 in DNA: TGCGCCAGCAGCCAAGGGCAGGGGGCGTCCCCTAATGAAAAACTGTTTTTT. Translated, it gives CASSQGQGASPNEKLFF.

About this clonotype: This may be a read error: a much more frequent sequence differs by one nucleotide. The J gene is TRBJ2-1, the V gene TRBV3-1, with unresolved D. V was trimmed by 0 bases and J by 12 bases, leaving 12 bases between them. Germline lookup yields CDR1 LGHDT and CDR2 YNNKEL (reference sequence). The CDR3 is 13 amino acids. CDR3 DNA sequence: TGTGCCAGCAGCCAAGACTGGCTCGGTGGGCAGTTCTTC. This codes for CASSQDWLGGQFF.

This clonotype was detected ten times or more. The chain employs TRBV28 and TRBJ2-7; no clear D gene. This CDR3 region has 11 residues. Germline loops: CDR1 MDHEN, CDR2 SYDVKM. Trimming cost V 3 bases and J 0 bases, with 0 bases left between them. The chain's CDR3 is CASSFSYEQYF. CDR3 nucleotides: TGTGCCAGCAGTTTCTCCTACGAGCAGTACTTC.

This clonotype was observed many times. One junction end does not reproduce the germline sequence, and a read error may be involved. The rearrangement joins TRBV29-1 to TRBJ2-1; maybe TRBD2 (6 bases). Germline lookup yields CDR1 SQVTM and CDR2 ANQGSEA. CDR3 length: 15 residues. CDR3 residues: CSVPTSRGGYSEQFF. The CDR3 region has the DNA TGCAGCGTGCCTACCTCGAGGGGAGGCTACAGTGAGCAGTTCTTC.

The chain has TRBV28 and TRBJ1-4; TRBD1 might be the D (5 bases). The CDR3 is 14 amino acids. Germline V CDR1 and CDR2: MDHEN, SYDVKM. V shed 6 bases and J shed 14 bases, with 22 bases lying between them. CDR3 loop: CASSSTEPQRRLFF. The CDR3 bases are TGTGCCAGCAGCTCGACAGAACCCCAGCGTAGGCTGTTTTTT.

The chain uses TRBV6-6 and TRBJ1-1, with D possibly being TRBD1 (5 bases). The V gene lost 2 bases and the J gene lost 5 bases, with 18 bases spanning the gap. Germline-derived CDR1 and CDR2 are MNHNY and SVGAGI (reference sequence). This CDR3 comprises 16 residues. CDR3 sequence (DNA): TGTGCCAGCAGTTACCCCCCCGGACACCGGAGAACTGAAGCTTTCTTT. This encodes CASSYPPGHRRTEAFF.

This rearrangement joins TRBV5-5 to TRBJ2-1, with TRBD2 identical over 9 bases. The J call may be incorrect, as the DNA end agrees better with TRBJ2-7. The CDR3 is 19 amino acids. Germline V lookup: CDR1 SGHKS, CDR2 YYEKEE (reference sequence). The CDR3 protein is CASSPRGAGGLMSYNEQYF. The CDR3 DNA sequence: TGTGCCAGCAGCCCCAGAGGGGCGGGGGGGTTAATGTCCTACAATGAGCAGTACTTC.

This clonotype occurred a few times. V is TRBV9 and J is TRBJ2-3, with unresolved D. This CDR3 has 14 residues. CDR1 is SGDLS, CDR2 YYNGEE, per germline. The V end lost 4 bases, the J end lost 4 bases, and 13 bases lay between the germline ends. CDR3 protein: CASSLRSGSDTQYF. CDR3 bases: TGTGCCAGCAGCCTTCGGAGTGGGTCAGATACGCAGTATTTT. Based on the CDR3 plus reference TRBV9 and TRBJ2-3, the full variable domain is DSGVTQTPKHLITATGQRVTLRCSPRSGDLSVYWYQQSLDQGLQFLIQYYNGEERAKGNILERFSAQQFPDLHSELNLSSLELGDSALYFCASSLRSGSDTQYFGPGTRLTVL.

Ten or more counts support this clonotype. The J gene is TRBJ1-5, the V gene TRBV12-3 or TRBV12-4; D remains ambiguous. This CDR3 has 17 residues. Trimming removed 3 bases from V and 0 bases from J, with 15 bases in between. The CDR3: CASSFRGSERSNQPQHF. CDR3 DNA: TGTGCCAGCAGTTTTAGAGGCTCAGAGCGTAGCAATCAGCCCCAGCATTTT.